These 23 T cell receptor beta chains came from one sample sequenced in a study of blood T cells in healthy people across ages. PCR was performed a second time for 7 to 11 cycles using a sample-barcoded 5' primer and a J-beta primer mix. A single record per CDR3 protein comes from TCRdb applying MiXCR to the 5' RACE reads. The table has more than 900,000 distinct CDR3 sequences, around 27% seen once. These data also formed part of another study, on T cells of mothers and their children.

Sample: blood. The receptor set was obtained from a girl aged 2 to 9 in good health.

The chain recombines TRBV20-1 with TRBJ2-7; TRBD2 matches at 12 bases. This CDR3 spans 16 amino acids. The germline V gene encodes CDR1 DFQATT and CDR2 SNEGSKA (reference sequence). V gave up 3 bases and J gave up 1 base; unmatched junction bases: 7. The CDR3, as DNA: TGCAGTGCTAGTGCCGCGACTAGCGGGAGATCCTACGAGCAGTACTTC. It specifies CSASAATSGRSYEQYF.

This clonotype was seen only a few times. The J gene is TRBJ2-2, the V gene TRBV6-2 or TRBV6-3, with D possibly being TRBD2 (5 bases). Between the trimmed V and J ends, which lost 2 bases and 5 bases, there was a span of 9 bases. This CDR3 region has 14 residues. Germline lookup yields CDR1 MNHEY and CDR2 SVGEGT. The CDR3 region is CASSYTPGTGELFF. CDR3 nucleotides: TGTGCCAGCAGTTACACACCGGGGACCGGGGAGCTGTTTTTT.

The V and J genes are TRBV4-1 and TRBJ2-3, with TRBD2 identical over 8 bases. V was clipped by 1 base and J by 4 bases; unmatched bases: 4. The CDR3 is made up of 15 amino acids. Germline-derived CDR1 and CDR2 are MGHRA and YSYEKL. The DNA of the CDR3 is TGCGCCAGCAGCCAAGTCGCGGGAGGCCCAGATACGCAGTATTTT. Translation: CASSQVAGGPDTQYF.

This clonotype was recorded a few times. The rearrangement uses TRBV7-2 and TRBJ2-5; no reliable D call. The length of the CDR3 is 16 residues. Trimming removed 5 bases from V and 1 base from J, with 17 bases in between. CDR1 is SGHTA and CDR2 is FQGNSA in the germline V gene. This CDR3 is CASSPGRFPLQETQYF. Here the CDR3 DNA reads TGTGCCAGCAGCCCTGGCAGATTCCCACTCCAAGAGACCCAGTACTTC.

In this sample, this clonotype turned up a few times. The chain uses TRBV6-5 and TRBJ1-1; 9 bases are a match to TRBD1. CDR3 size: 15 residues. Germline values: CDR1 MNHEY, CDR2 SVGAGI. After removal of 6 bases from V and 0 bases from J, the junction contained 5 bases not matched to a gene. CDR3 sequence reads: CASRPGTGLNTEAFF. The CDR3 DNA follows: TGTGCCAGCAGACCTGGGACAGGGTTGAACACTGAAGCTTTCTTT.

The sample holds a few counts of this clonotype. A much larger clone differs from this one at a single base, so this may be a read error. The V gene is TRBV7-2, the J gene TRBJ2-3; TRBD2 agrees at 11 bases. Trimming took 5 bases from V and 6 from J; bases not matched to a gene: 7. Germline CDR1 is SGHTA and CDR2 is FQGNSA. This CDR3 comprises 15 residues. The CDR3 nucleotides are TGTGCCAGCAGCCTGACTAGCGGGGTGCTGGATACGCAGTATTTT. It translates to CASSLTSGVLDTQYF. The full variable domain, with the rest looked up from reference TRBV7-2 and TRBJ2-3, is GAGVSQSPSNKVTEKGKDVELRCDPISGHTALYWYRQSLGQGLEFLIYFQGNSAPDKSGLPSDRFSAERTGGSVSTLTIQRTQQEDSAVYLCASSLTSGVLDTQYFGPGTRLTVL.

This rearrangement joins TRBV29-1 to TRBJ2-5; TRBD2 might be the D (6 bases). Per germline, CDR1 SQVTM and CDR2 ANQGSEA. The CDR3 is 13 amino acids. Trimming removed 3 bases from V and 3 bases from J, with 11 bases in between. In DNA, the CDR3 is TGCAGCGTTGACGGGGACTGGGAAGAGACCCAGTACTTC. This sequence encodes CSVDGDWEETQYF.

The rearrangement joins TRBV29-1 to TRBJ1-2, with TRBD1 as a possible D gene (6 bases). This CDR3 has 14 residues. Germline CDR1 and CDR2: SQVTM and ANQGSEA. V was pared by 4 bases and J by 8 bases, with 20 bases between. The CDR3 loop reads CSVAGQGGLKGYTF. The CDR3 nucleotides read TGCAGCGTTGCGGGCCAAGGGGGGTTGAAGGGCTACACCTTC.

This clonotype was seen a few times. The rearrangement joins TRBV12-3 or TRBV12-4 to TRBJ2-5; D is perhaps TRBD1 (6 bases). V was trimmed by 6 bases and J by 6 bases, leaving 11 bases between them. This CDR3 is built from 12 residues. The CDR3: CASRQGMKTQYF. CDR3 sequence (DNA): TGTGCCAGCAGACAGGGTATGAAGACCCAGTACTTC.

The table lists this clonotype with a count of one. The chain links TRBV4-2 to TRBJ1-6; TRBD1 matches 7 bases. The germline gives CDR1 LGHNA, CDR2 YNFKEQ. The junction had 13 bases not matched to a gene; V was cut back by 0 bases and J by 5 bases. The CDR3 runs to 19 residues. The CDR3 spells CASSQDRFLRTGDNSPLHF. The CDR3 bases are TGTGCCAGCAGCCAAGATCGGTTTCTCAGGACAGGCGATAATTCACCCCTCCACTTT.

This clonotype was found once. In DNA form, the CDR3 reads TGTGCCAGCCGAGGACTAGCGGGGACGGAATCCTACAATGAGCAGTTCTTC. Amino acid sequence: CASRGLAGTESYNEQFF. The rearrangement joins TRBV6-1 to TRBJ2-1; 12 bases match TRBD2. CDR3 length equals 17 residues. Germline values: CDR1 MNHNS, CDR2 SASEGT. V shed 8 bases, J shed 1 base, and the junction held 9 bases outside the gene matches.

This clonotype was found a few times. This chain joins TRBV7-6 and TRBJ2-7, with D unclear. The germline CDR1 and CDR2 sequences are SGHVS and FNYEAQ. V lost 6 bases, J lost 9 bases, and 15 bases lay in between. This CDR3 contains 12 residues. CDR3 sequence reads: CASSSIAARQYF. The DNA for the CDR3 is TGTGCCAGCAGTTCAATAGCAGCTAGGCAGTACTTC.

DNA for the CDR3: TGTGCCAGCAGTCAACCGGGACTCATCACAGATACGCAGTATTTT. This gives the protein CASSQPGLITDTQYF. The J gene is TRBJ2-3, the V gene TRBV27; D might be TRBD2 (6 bases). The ends were cut back, 5 bases at V and 2 bases at J, with 14 bases in the middle. CDR1 and CDR2 (germline): MNHEY, SMNVEV (reference sequence). The CDR3 has 15 amino acids.

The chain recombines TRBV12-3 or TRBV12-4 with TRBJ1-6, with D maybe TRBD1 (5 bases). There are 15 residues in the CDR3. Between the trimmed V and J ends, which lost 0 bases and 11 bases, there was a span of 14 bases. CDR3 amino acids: CASSLAGVLFAPLHF. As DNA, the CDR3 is TGTGCCAGCAGTTTAGCAGGGGTTCTGTTCGCACCCCTCCACTTT.

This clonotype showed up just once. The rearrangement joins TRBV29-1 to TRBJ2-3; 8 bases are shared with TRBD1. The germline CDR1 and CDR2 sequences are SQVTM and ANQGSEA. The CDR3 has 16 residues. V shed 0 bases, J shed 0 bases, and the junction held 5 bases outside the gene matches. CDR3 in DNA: TGCAGCGTTGAAGATGGGACAGGTCCTAGCACAGATACGCAGTATTTT. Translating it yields CSVEDGTGPSTDTQYF.

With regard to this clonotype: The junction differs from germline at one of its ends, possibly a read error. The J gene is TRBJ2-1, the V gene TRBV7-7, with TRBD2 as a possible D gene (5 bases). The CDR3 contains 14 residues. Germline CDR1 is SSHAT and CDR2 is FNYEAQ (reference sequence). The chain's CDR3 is CASSLEAGRGEQFF. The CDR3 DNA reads TGTGCTAGCAGCTTAGAGGCGGGCCGCGGGGAGCAGTTCTTC.

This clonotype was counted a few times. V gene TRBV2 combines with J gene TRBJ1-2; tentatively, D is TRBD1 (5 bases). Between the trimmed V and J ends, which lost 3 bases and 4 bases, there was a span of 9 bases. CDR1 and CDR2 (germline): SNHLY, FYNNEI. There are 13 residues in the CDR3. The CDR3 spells CASSEGPTYGYTF. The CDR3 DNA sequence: TGTGCCAGCAGTGAGGGGCCCACCTATGGCTACACCTTC.

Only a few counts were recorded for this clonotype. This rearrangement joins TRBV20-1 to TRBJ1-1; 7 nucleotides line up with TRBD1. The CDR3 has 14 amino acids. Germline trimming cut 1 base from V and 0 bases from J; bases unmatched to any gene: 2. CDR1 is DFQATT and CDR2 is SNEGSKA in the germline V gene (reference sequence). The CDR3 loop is CSARVGTVNTEAFF. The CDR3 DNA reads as TGCAGTGCTAGAGTTGGGACAGTGAACACTGAAGCTTTCTTT.

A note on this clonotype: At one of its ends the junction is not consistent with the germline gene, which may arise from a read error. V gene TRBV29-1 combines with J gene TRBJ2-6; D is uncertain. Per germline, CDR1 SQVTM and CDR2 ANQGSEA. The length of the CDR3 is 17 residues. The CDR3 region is CSVEGVVNGSGANVLTF. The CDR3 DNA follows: TGCAGCGTCGAAGGTGTAGTAAACGGGTCTGGGGCCAACGTCCTGACTTTC. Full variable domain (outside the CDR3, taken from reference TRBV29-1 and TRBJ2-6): SAVISQKPSRDICQRGTSLTIQCQVDSQVTMMFWYRQQPGQSLTLIATANQGSEATYESGFVIDKFPISRPNLTFSTLTVSNMSPEDSSIYLCSVEGVVNGSGANVLTFGAGSRLTVL.

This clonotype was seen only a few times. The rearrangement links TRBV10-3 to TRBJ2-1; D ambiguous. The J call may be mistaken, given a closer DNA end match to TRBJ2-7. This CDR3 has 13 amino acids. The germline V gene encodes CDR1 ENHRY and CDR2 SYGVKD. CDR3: CATVSDLSYEQYF. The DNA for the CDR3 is TGTGCCACGGTCTCAGACCTCTCCTACGAGCAGTACTTC.

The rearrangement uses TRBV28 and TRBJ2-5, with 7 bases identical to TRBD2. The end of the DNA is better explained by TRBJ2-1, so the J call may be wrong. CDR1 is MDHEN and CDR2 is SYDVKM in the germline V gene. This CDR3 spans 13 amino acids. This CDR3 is CASSRGEANEQFF. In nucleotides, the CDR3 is TGTGCCAGCTCACGGGGGGAGGCGAATGAGCAGTTCTTC.

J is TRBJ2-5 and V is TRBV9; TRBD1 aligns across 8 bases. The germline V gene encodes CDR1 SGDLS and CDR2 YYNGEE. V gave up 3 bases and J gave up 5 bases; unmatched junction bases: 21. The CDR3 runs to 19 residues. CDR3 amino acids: CASSGPMSPGQGGAETQYF. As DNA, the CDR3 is TGTGCCAGCAGCGGACCCATGAGTCCCGGACAGGGCGGGGCGGAGACCCAGTACTTC.

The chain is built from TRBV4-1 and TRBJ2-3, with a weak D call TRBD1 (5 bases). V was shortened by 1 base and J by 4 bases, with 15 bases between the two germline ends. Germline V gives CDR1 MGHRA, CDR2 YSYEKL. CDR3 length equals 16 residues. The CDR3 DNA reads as TGCGCCAGCAGCCAAGTCGGATACAGGAGAGCAGATACGCAGTATTTT. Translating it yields CASSQVGYRRADTQYF.